The 11 T cell receptor beta chains below were found in one sample sequenced in a study of T-cell reconstitution after alpha-beta-depleted transplantation in children. The library targeted TCRbeta and was prepared with unique molecular identifiers. TCRdb independently ran MiXCR on the PCR reads; one entry per CDR3 protein. The sample has some 240,000 distinct CDR3 sequences, around 12% seen once; the top ten hold around 2.5%. The specimen comprised PBMCs from the stem cell graft donor, sampled from the stem cell graft. Source of these receptors: a human donor who donated a stem cell graft to a child with acute lymphoblastic leukemia.

This clonotype has at least ten counts. The chain is built from TRBV24-1 and TRBJ2-3; tentative D call: TRBD2 (5 bases). This CDR3 has 14 residues. V dropped 5 bases and J dropped 9 bases, with 17 bases sitting between them. From germline, CDR1 is KGHDR and CDR2 SFDVKD. The CDR3 DNA reads TGTGCCACCAGTGCGTCAACGCGGGCTGGCACGCAGTATTTT. Translated: CATSASTRAGTQYF.

The chain carries TRBV3-1 and TRBJ2-2, with a tentative D call TRBD2 (6 bases). V was trimmed by 4 bases and J by 7 bases, leaving 10 bases between them. Per germline, CDR1 LGHDT and CDR2 YNNKEL (reference sequence). The CDR3 extends over 13 amino acids. CDR3 amino acids: CASSPLAFGELFF. The CDR3 DNA reads as TGTGCCAGCAGCCCTCTAGCGTTCGGGGAGCTGTTTTTT.

This clonotype was detected ten times or more. The chain couples TRBV6-1 to TRBJ2-1, with D possibly being TRBD2 (5 bases). The CDR3 loop spans 15 amino acids. Germline CDR1 MNHNS, CDR2 SASEGT. The ends were cut back, 7 bases at V and 3 bases at J, with 16 bases in the middle. The CDR3 nucleotides read TGTGCCAGCACCGCCGGACTCGACTTCTACAATGAGCAGTTCTTC. This sequence encodes CASTAGLDFYNEQFF.

This clonotype has ten or more counts. The chain uses TRBV28 and TRBJ1-5; TRBD1 is a possible D gene (5 bases). This CDR3 contains 13 residues. Germline V CDR1 and CDR2: MDHEN, SYDVKM. This CDR3 reads CALTGRNNQPQHF. The CDR3, as DNA: TGTGCTTTAACGGGGCGGAACAATCAGCCCCAGCATTTT.

Many counts were recorded for this clonotype. The V call is TRBV30, the J call TRBJ2-2; TRBD2 aligns across 7 bases. This CDR3 spans 14 amino acids. The germline gives CDR1 GTSNPN, CDR2 SVGIG (reference sequence). V dropped 1 base and J dropped 3; count of bases not matched to a gene: 2. As DNA, the CDR3 is TGTGCCTGGAGTGCCACTAGCGACACCGGGGAGCTGTTTTTT. Translated: CAWSATSDTGELFF.

The table lists this clonotype with many counts. V is TRBV7-9 and J is TRBJ2-7; 7 bases are a match to TRBD2. This CDR3 region has 14 residues. The germline V gene encodes CDR1 SEHNR and CDR2 FQNEAQ (reference sequence). V lost 5 bases to trimming and J lost 2 bases; unmatched junction nucleotides: 6. The CDR3 protein is CASSPRGVPYEQYF. The DNA of the CDR3 is TGTGCCAGCAGCCCTCGGGGGGTGCCCTACGAGCAGTACTTC.

This clonotype occurred many times. The genes are TRBV27 and TRBJ1-6, with D unresolved. V shed 3 bases and J shed 7 bases, with 4 bases lying between them. CDR1 is MNHEY and CDR2 is SMNVEV in the germline V gene (reference sequence). The CDR3 runs 12 residues. The CDR3 DNA reads as TGTGCCAGCAGTTTTTCGAATTCACCCCTCCACTTT. This codes for CASSFSNSPLHF.

The table lists this clonotype with a few counts. CDR3 coding DNA: TGTGCCAGCAGCTCTCCAAGGGGCAGGTTCAAGGGTGAGCAGTTCTTC. Translated, it gives CASSSPRGRFKGEQFF. This sequence joins TRBV7-9 and TRBJ2-1; a weak D match, TRBD1 (5 bases). CDR1 and CDR2 from the germline V gene are SEHNR and FQNEAQ (reference sequence). The CDR3 length is 16 residues. Trimming removed 4 bases from V and 9 bases from J, with 22 bases in between.

Many counts were recorded for this clonotype. The genes are TRBV29-1 and TRBJ2-6; D unresolved. The V and J ends lost 3 bases and 0 bases respectively, with 6 bases between them. Germline assignment: CDR1 SQVTM and CDR2 ANQGSEA. The CDR3 extends over 14 amino acids. The CDR3 is CSVEAASGANVLTF. As DNA, the CDR3 is TGCAGCGTTGAGGCGGCCTCTGGGGCCAACGTCCTGACTTTC.

This clonotype was detected many times. The chain carries TRBV7-2 and TRBJ1-1, with 10 bases lining up with TRBD1. Germline loops: CDR1 SGHTA, CDR2 FQGNSA. The CDR3 contains 15 residues. J lost 2 bases, V lost 5 bases, and 5 bases had no gene match. The CDR3 nucleotides read TGTGCCAGCAGCAGGGACAGGGGTTTAAACACTGAAGCTTTCTTT. The encoded protein is CASSRDRGLNTEAFF.

Note on this clonotype: A much larger clone lies a single base off, so this may be a read error. The chain couples TRBV5-1 to TRBJ2-7; TRBD1 matches at 8 bases. CDR3 length: 13 residues. From germline, CDR1 is SGHRS and CDR2 YFSETQ. CDR3 residues: CASSLRTGYEQHF. The CDR3 DNA follows: TGCGCCAGCAGCCTTCGGACAGGGTACGAGCAGCACTTC.